Included here is one TCR beta chain sequence, with context. Its antigen is not known. Specified time point: pre-treatment baseline. Sampling occurred pretreatment (T0) and at week 3 (W3), after cycle one of checkpoint blockade. The protocol was immunoSEQ multiplex PCR, while the TCRdb copy is restricted to in-frame clones and leaves out a portion. The sample holds just over 7,000 clones; around 81% are singletons and the top ten take 16%. CDR1 and CDR2 from the germline V gene are SNHLY and FYNNEI. The CDR3 sequence is 14 residues long. Trimming at V came to 5 bases and at J to 8 bases, leaving 6 bases not matched to a gene. This record comes from a study of blood T cell dynamics during melanoma immunotherapy. About the research overall: Patients with metastatic melanoma got pembrolizumab or nivolumab-ipilimumab as first-line care. Study-level findings and limits: PBMC repertoires of eventual disease-control patients split at W3 into clonality or diversity gains.

The input for sequencing was blood, taken from a patient treated with checkpoint blockade. This chain joins TRBV2 and TRBJ1-6; TRBD1 matches at 7 bases. The clonotype comes from a human donor with melanoma. In nucleotides, the CDR3 is TGTGCCAGCAGTCAGGGACAGAAAGATTCACCCCTCCACTTT. This translates into CASSQGQKDSPLHF.